This TCR beta chain was sequenced in a study of identical twins. The CDR3 totals 14 residues. Germline assignment: CDR1 DFQATT and CDR2 SNEGSKA (reference sequence). The V and J ends lost 5 bases and 3 bases respectively, with 14 bases between them. It was template switching that added a universal primer site, and there were unique molecular identifiers on the cDNA. TCRdb re-analysed the 5' RACE reads in MiXCR, keeping a single row per CDR3 protein. The sample contains fewer than 900,000 distinct CDR3 sequences, around 20% of which appear only once. These same records also appear under a second study, on T cells expressing NK-cell markers.

The sequenced sample was PBMCs. The chain couples TRBV20-1 to TRBJ2-1, with D maybe TRBD1 (7 bases). This receptor was identified in a woman aged 18-30 years in good health. CDR3 in amino acids: CSAHHRGGYNEQFF. CDR3 nucleotide sequence: TGCAGTGCTCACCACAGGGGAGGCTACAATGAGCAGTTCTTC.